The rows below give T cell receptor beta chains drawn from one sample of a study of T cell responses to AZD1222 COVID-19 vaccine. The method was immunoSEQ multiplex PCR; TCRdb's version includes in-frame clones alone and lacks a portion of them. The data show around 84,000 clones, about 85% seen once. The material sequenced was peripheral blood, taken on day 0 of AZD1222 vaccination. The receptor source for this set is an adult in good health. The CDR3 runs from the conserved cysteine through the conserved F or W. The D gene is left open where the match is weak.

TRBV5-1,TRBJ2-1,TRBD2,CASSLPNPGLVGNEQFF
TRBV14,TRBJ1-1,.,CASSQGLVTEAFF
TRBV6-1,TRBJ1-5,TRBD1,CASSEPGQLNQPQHF
TRBV28,TRBJ2-1,TRBD2,CASSLLAGGPNEQFF
TRBV10-3,TRBJ1-5,TRBD1,CAISLTGGINQPQHF
TRBV13,TRBJ1-5,.,CASSRGGQPQHF
TRBV7-9,TRBJ2-7,TRBD2,CASSSLAGGEQYF
TRBV25-1,TRBJ2-2,.,CASSTSHLIAGELFF
TRBV6-5,TRBJ1-5,TRBD1,CASKGAQGNQPQHF
TRBV7-9,TRBJ1-2,.,CASSPQGLGGYTF
TRBV7-2,TRBJ1-1,TRBD1,CATAGQQNTEAFF
TRBV7-6,TRBJ1-4,.,CASRPGVGYGEKLFF
TRBV30,TRBJ1-2,TRBD1,CAWRTGKNYGYTF
TRBV7-3,TRBJ2-6,.,CASSGGVGANVLTF
TRBV30,TRBJ1-5,.,CAWSAPLGEYSNQPQHF
TRBV20-1,TRBJ2-7,.,CSANLGVEQYF
TRBV24-1,TRBJ2-3,.,CATSDQRGADTQYF
TRBV12-5,TRBJ2-1,TRBD2,CASGLRTSTTDNNEQFF
TRBV19,TRBJ1-1,.,CASSIGVNTEAFF
TRBV7-8,TRBJ1-1,.,CASSLEGLLMNTEAFF